The present T cell receptor beta chain was sequenced within a study of PD-1 blockade in classical Hodgkin lymphoma. Notes on the study in general: As was reported, newly diagnosed patients showed lower baseline TCR diversity than healthy donors did. What drove the repertoire differences, possibly disease activity or prior therapy, has not been defined.

V lost 4 bases and J lost 0, with 13 bases in between. Germline V gene lookup returns CDR1 MNHNS and CDR2 SASEGT. The CDR3 consists of 16 residues. Comment on this clone: Antigen: not known.

The repertoire was sequenced with immunoSEQ multiplex PCR; TCRdb's copy has only in-frame clones and lacks some. The sample lists approximately 9,000 clones; 65% to 90% were seen once. Documented time point: newly diagnosed, previously untreated cHL patient sample. CD8+ T cells were isolated from thawed PBMCs by magnetic negative selection. PBMCs from patients with newly diagnosed, untreated classical Hodgkin lymphoma served as a comparison group for the relapsed/refractory trial patients. The chain uses TRBV6-1 and TRBJ1-5; D unresolved. This clonotype originated in a human donor with classical Hodgkin lymphoma. Sequencing input: CD8+ T cells from blood. CDR3 nucleotides: TGTGCCAGCAGTGCATATTCTACCTCTAGCAATCAGCCCCAGCATTTT. Protein: CASSAYSTSSNQPQHF.